The 11 T cell receptor beta chains listed next were all sequenced from one sample in a study of blood T cells in healthy people across ages. Sample-barcoded 5' priming and a J-beta primer mix drove a second PCR of about 6 to 12 cycles. TCRdb re-derived calls from the 5' RACE reads in MiXCR, one entry per CDR3 protein. The data hold hundreds of thousands of distinct CDR3 sequences, with 45% to 50% observed a single time. Source material: blood. The receptors come from an older woman in good health.

V is TRBV20-1 and J is TRBJ2-1, with 10 bases aligning to TRBD2. The CDR3 is 16 residues long. J was trimmed by 7 bases and V by 1 base; bases with no gene match: 10. Looked up from germline, CDR1 is DFQATT and CDR2 is SNEGSKA (reference sequence). The CDR3 DNA follows: TGCAGTGCTAGAGTCCGGGCTAGCGGGAGTAGGAATGAGCAGTTCTTC. Translating it yields CSARVRASGSRNEQFF.

This clonotype appeared once. J is TRBJ2-5 and V is TRBV20-1, with 7 bases fitting TRBD1. There are 10 residues in the CDR3. The germline CDR1 and CDR2 sequences are DFQATT and SNEGSKA (reference sequence). The V and J ends lost 8 bases and 11 bases, in that order; junction bases with no gene match: 8. CDR3 sequence reads: CSSQGYEQYF. CDR3 sequence (DNA): TGCAGTTCACAGGGGTATGAGCAGTACTTC.

This clonotype was counted a few times. The chain joins TRBV7-2 to TRBJ2-7; 8 positions match TRBD2. J was trimmed by 6 bases and V by 0 bases; bases with no gene match: 7. Germline CDR1 is SGHTA and CDR2 is FQGNSA. This CDR3 has 15 residues. The CDR3 DNA reads as TGTGCCAGCAGCTTAGCTCCAGCGGGAGCCTCCGAGCAGTACTTC. Amino acid sequence: CASSLAPAGASEQYF.

This clonotype was observed a handful of times. The chain is built from TRBV29-1 and TRBJ2-3; TRBD2 is a possible D gene (5 bases). Trimming pared 4 bases from V and 5 bases from J, leaving 13 bases between. The CDR3 has 13 residues. In germline, CDR1 is SQVTM, CDR2 ANQGSEA. The CDR3 region has the DNA TGCAGCGTTGTGGGTGGGAGACAAGATACGCAGTATTTT. Translating gives CSVVGGRQDTQYF.

This rearrangement joins TRBV20-1 to TRBJ2-1; TRBD2 agrees at 7 bases. This CDR3 is built from 16 residues. V dropped 4 bases and J dropped 7; count of bases not matched to a gene: 16. The germline V gene encodes CDR1 DFQATT and CDR2 SNEGSKA (reference sequence). The CDR3 DNA follows: TGCAGTGCTACGACGCCGGGTTGGGGGGGGGTAAATGAGCAGTTCTTC. Its protein is CSATTPGWGGVNEQFF.

This clonotype has ten or more counts. The chain combines TRBV4-2 with TRBJ2-3, with D uncertain. CDR3 length: 14 residues. Germline-derived CDR1 and CDR2 are LGHNA and YNFKEQ. V lost 1 base and J 11 bases, leaving 16 bases between the germline ends. The CDR3: CASSQGSGAYGQYF. DNA of the CDR3: TGTGCCAGCAGCCAAGGGTCGGGCGCCTACGGGCAGTATTTT.

The chain is built from TRBV29-1 and TRBJ2-1; no clear D. Germline V gene sequence: CDR1 SQVTM, CDR2 ANQGSEA. The length of the CDR3 is 14 residues. Between the trimmed V and J ends, which lost 4 bases and 0 bases, there was a span of 10 bases. This CDR3 reads CSVVRDSSYNEQFF. CDR3 coding DNA: TGCAGCGTTGTACGAGACTCCTCCTACAATGAGCAGTTCTTC.

As DNA, the CDR3 is TGTGCCAGCAGTTTCGACTTAGGGGGGAGGGGGCAGTACTTC. This translates into CASSFDLGGRGQYF. This chain joins TRBV28 and TRBJ2-5, with D possibly being TRBD2 (7 bases). Per germline, CDR1 MDHEN and CDR2 SYDVKM. CDR3 length: 14 residues. V lost 3 bases and J 11 bases, leaving 19 bases between the germline ends.

The V call is TRBV10-3, the J call TRBJ2-5, with a possible D match to TRBD1 (5 bases). Trimming pared 0 bases from V and 11 bases from J, leaving 16 bases between. Germline CDR1 reads ENHRY; CDR2 reads SYGVKD. There are 14 residues in the CDR3. CDR3 region: CAISESSRVGEQYF. CDR3 bases: TGTGCCATCAGTGAGTCTTCCAGGGTCGGTGAGCAGTACTTC.

As concerns this clonotype: Just one base apart from a much larger clone, this may be a read error. The chain uses TRBV29-1 and TRBJ2-5; 8 bases line up with TRBD1. J lost 6 bases, V lost 7 bases, and 7 bases had no gene match. CDR1 and CDR2 from the germline V gene are SQVTM and ANQGSEA. This CDR3 comprises 12 residues. In nucleotides, the CDR3 is TGCAGCGCCGGACAGGGACAAAAGACCCAGTACTTC. Its protein product is CSAGQGQKTQYF.

This clonotype has a single count. This chain connects TRBV28 to TRBJ1-2; unclear D gene. This CDR3 has 13 residues. Trimming removed 6 bases at V and 4 bases at J, with 12 bases between. Germline assignment: CDR1 MDHEN and CDR2 SYDVKM. Written as DNA, the CDR3 is TGTGCCAGCAGCTCCGCAAGACTCTATGGCTACACCTTC. This sequence encodes CASSSARLYGYTF.